The clone carrying this T cell receptor beta chain was detected ten times or more. Starting material for RNA and DNA co-extraction consisted of about 17-34 mg of unsorted bulk tissue. TCR beta cDNA was made from approximately 540 ng total RNA with a constant-region primer. Investigators got TCR beta libraries out of three nested multiplex PCR rounds, done with slightly modified ARM-PCR. PCR rounds one and two used TRBV1-TRBV30 forward primers with a C-beta reverse primer for 10 cycles each. TCRdb passed the multiplex PCR reads through MiXCR, listing each CDR3 protein once. The sample shows about 23,000 distinct CDR3 sequences, approximately 80% of them seen only once. The record originates from a study of tumor-infiltrating lymphocytes in primary liver carcinoma. Germline-derived CDR1 and CDR2 are KGHSH and LQKENI. The V and J ends lost 0 bases and 3 bases respectively, with 12 bases between them. This CDR3 contains 15 residues.

Sequenced input: liver tumor tissue from sampling region 5. Subset described: tumor region T5, tumor centre. The gene calls are TRBV18 and TRBJ2-7; D could derive from TRBD1 or TRBD2 (6 bases each). The receptor's source is a woman aged 25-40 years with primary liver carcinoma and hepatitis B virus infection. DNA of the CDR3: TGTGCCAGCTCACCACCGGGGGGCAAATACTACGAGCAGTACTTC. It specifies CASSPPGGKYYEQYF.